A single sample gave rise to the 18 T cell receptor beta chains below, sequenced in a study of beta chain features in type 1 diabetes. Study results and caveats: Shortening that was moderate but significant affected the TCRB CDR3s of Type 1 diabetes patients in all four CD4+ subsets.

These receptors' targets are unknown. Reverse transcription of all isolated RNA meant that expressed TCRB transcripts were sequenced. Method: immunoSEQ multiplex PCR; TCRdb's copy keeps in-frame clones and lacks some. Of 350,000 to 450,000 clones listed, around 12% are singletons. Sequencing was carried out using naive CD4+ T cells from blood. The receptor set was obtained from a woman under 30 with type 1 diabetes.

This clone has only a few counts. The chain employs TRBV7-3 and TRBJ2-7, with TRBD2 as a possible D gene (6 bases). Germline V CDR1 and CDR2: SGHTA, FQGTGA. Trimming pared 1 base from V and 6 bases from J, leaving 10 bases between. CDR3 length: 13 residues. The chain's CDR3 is CASSLNMGGEQYF. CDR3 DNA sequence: TGTGCCAGCAGCTTAAATATGGGGGGCGAGCAGTACTTC.

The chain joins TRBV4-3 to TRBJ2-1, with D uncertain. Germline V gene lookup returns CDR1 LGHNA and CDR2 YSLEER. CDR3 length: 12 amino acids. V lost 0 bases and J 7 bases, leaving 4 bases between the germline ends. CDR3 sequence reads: CASSQDRNEQFF. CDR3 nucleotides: TGCGCCAGCAGCCAAGATCGGAATGAGCAGTTCTTC.

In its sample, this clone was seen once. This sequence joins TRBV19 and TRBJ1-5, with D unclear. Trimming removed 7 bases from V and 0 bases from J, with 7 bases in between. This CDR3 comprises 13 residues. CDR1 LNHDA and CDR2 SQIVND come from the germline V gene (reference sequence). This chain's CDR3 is CASTGLSNQPQHF. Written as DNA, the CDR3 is TGTGCCAGTACAGGTCTTAGCAATCAGCCCCAGCATTTT.

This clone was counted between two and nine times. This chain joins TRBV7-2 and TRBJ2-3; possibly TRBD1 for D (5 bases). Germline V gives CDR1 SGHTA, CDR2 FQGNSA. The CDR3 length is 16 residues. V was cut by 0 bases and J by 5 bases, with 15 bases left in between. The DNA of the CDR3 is TGTGCCAGCAGCTTAGCAGTTAGCAGGGTCGGAGATACGCAGTATTTT. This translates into CASSLAVSRVGDTQYF.

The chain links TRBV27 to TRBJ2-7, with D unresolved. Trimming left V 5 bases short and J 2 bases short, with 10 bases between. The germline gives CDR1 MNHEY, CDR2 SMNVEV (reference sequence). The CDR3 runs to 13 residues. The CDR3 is CASSIRFTYEQYF. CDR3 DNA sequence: TGTGCCAGCAGTATTAGATTCACCTACGAGCAGTACTTC.

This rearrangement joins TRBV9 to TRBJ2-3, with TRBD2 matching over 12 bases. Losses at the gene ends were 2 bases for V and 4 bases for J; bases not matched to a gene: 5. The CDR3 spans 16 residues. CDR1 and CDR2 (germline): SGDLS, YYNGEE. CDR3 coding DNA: TGTGCCAGCAGCGTTCTAGCGGGGGGGCTCGCAGATACGCAGTATTTT. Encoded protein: CASSVLAGGLADTQYF. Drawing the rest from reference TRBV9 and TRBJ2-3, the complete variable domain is DSGVTQTPKHLITATGQRVTLRCSPRSGDLSVYWYQQSLDQGLQFLIQYYNGEERAKGNILERFSAQQFPDLHSELNLSSLELGDSALYFCASSVLAGGLADTQYFGPGTRLTVL.

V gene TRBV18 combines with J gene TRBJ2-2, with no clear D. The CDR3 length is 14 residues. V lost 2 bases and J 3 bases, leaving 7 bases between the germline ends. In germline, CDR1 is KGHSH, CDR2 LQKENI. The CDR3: CASSPFDYTGELFF. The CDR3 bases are TGTGCCAGCTCACCATTTGACTACACCGGGGAGCTGTTTTTT.

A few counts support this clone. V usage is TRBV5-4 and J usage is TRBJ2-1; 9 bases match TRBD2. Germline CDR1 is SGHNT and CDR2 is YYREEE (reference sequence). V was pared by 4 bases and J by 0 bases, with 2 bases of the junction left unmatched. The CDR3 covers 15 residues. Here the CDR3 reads CASSLSGSSYNEQFF. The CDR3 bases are TGTGCCAGCAGCCTTAGCGGGAGCTCCTACAATGAGCAGTTCTTC.

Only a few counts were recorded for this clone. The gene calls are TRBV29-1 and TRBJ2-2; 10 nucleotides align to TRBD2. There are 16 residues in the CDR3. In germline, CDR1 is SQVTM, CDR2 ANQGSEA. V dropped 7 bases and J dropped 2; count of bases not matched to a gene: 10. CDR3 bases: TGCAGCGCCAGATCCTTAGCGGGGGGAAACACCGGGGAGCTGTTTTTT. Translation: CSARSLAGGNTGELFF.

The CDR3 nucleotides are TGTGCCAGTGCTCCAGGGGCCCTTTCTAACTATGGCTACACCTTC. The encoded protein is CASAPGALSNYGYTF. The rearrangement joins TRBV19 to TRBJ1-2; D is possibly TRBD1 (6 bases). With 8 bases removed from V and 0 bases from J, the gap between germline ends came to 16 bases. The CDR3 has 15 residues. Germline CDR1 and CDR2: LNHDA and SQIVND (reference sequence). Looking up the rest from reference TRBV19 and TRBJ1-2 gives the full variable domain: DGGITQSPKYLFRKEGQNVTLSCEQNLNHDAMYWYRQDPGQGLRLIYYSQIVNDFQKGDIAEGYSVSREKKESFPLTVTSAQKNPTAFYLCASAPGALSNYGYTFGSGTRLTVV.

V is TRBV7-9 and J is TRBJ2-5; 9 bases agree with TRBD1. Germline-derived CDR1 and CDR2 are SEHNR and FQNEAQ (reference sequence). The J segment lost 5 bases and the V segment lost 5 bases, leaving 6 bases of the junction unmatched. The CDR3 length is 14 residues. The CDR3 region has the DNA TGTGCCAGCAGCCCCGGGACAGGGTGGGAGACCCAGTACTTC. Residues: CASSPGTGWETQYF.

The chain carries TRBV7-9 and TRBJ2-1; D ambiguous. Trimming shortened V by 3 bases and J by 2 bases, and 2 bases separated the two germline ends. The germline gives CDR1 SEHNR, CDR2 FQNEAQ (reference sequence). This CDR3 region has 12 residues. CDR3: CASSFTYNEQFF. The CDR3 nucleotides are TGTGCCAGCAGCTTTACCTACAATGAGCAGTTCTTC. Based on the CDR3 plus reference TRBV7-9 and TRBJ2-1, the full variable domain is DTGVSQNPRHKITKRGQNVTFRCDPISEHNRLYWYRQTLGQGPEFLTYFQNEAQLEKSRLLSDRFSAERPKGSFSTLEIQRTEQGDSAMYLCASSFTYNEQFFGPGTRLTVL.

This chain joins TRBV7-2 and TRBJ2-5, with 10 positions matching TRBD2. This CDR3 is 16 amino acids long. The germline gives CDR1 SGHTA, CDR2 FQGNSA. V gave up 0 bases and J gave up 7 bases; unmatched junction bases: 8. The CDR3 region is CASSLAVGTSVGTQYF. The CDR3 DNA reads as TGTGCCAGCAGCTTAGCCGTGGGGACTAGCGTGGGGACCCAGTACTTC.

The CDR3 is CASTRTGVSYEQYF. The CDR3 coding sequence is TGTGCCAGCACCCGGACGGGGGTCTCCTACGAGCAGTACTTC. This chain joins TRBV6-1 and TRBJ2-7, with D tentatively TRBD2 (6 bases). The ends were cut back, 7 bases at V and 0 bases at J, with 13 bases in the middle. Germline V gene data show CDR1 as MNHNS and CDR2 as SASEGT. This CDR3 spans 14 amino acids.

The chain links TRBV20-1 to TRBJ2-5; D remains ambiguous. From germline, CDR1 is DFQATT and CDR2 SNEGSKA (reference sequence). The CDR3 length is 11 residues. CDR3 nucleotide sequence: TGCAGGGGCGTACTTAAAGAGACCCAGTACTTC. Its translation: CRGVLKETQYF.

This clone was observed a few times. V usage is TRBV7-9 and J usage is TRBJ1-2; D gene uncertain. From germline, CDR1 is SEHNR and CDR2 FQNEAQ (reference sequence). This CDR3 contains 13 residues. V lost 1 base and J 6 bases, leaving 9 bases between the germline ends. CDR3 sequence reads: CASSLVTRNGYTF. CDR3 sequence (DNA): TGTGCCAGCAGCTTAGTTACGCGGAATGGCTACACCTTC.

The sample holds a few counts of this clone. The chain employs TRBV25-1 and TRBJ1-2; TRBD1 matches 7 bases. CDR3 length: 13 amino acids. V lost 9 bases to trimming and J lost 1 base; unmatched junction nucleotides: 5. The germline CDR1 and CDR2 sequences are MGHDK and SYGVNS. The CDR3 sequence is CASRDSLNYGYTF. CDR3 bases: TGTGCCAGTCGGGACAGCCTTAACTATGGCTACACCTTC.

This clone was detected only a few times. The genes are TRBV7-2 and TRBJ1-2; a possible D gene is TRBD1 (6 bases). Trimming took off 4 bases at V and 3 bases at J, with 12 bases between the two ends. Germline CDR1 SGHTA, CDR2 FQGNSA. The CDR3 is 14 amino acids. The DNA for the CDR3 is TGTGCCAGCAGCTCCAACCAGGGGTACTATGGCTACACCTTC. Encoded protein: CASSSNQGYYGYTF.